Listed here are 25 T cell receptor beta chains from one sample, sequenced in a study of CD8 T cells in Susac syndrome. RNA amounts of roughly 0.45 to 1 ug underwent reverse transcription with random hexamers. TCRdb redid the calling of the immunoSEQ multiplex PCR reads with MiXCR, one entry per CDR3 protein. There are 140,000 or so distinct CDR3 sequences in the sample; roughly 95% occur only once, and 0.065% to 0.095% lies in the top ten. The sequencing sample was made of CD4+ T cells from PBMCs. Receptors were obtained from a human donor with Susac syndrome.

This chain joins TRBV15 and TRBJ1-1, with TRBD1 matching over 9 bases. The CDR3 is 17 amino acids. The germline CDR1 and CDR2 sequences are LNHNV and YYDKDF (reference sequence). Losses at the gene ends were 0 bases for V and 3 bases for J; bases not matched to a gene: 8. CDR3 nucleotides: TGTGCCACCAGCAGAGATGTGGGACAGGGATTGGACACTGAAGCTTTCTTT. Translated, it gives CATSRDVGQGLDTEAFF.

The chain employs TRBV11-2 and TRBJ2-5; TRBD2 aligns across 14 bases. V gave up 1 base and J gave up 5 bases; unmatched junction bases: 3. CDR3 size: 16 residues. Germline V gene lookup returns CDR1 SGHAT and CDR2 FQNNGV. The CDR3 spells CASSLAGTSGGETQYF. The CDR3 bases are TGTGCCAGCAGCTTAGCCGGGACTAGCGGGGGTGAGACCCAGTACTTC.

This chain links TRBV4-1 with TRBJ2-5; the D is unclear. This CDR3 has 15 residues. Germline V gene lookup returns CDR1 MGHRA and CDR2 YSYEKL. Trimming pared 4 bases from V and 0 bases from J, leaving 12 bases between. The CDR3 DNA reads TGCGCCAGCAGCCCCCGGTCGGGTTACCAAGAGACCCAGTACTTC. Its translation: CASSPRSGYQETQYF.

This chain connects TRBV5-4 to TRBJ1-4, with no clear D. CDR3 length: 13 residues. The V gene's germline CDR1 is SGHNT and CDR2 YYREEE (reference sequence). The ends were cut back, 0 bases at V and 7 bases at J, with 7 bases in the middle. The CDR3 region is CASSLGRFEKLFF. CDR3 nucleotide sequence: TGTGCCAGCAGCTTGGGACGGTTTGAAAAACTGTTTTTT. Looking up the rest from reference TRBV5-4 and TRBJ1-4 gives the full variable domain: ETGVTQSPTHLIKTRGQQVTLRCSSQSGHNTVSWYQQALGQGPQFIFQYYREEENGRGNFPPRFSGLQFPNYSSELNVNALELDDSALYLCASSLGRFEKLFFGSGTQLSVL.

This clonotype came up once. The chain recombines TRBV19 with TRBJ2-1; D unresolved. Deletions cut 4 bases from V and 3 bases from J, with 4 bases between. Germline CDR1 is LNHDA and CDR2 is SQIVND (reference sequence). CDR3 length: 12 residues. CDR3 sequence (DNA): TGTGCCAGTAGTACATACTACAATGAGCAGTTCTTC. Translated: CASSTYYNEQFF. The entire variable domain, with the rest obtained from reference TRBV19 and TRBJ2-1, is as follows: DGGITQSPKYLFRKEGQNVTLSCEQNLNHDAMYWYRQDPGQGLRLIYYSQIVNDFQKGDIAEGYSVSREKKESFPLTVTSAQKNPTAFYLCASSTYYNEQFFGPGTRLTVL.

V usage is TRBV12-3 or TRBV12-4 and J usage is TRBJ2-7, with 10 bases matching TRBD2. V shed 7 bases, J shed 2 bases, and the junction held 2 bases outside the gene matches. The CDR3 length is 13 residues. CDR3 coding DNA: TGTGCCAGCAAAAGCGGGAGGGCCTACGAGCAGTACTTC. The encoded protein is CASKSGRAYEQYF.

The CDR3, as DNA: TGCAGTGCTTTCGAGCGGGGCCAAGAGACCCAGTACTTC. Protein: CSAFERGQETQYF. This chain connects TRBV20-1 to TRBJ2-5; the match to TRBD2 covers 7 bases. The V segment lost 5 bases and the J segment 1 base; nucleotides outside the gene matches: 4. Germline assignment: CDR1 DFQATT and CDR2 SNEGSKA (reference sequence). The CDR3 is 13 amino acids.

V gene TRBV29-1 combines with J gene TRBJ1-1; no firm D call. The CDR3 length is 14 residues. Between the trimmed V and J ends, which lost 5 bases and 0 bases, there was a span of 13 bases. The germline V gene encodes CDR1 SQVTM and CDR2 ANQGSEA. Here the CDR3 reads CSVRAPAVNTEAFF. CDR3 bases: TGCAGCGTTCGGGCCCCAGCGGTGAACACTGAAGCTTTCTTT.

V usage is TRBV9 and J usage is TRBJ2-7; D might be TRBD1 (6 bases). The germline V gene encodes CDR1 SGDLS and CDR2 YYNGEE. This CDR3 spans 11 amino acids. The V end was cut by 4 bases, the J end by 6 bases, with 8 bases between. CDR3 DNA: TGTGCCAGCAGCCGGGACACCGAGCAGTACTTC. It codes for CASSRDTEQYF.

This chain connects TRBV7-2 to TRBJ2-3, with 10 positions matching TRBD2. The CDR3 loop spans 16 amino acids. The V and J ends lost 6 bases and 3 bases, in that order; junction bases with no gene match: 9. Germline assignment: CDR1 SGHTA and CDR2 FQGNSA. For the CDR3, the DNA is TGTGCCAGCAGACCCAGCGGGAGGGTTGGTACAGATACGCAGTATTTT. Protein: CASRPSGRVGTDTQYF. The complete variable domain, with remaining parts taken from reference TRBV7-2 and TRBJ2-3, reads GAGVSQSPSNKVTEKGKDVELRCDPISGHTALYWYRQSLGQGLEFLIYFQGNSAPDKSGLPSDRFSAERTGGSVSTLTIQRTQQEDSAVYLCASRPSGRVGTDTQYFGPGTRLTVL.

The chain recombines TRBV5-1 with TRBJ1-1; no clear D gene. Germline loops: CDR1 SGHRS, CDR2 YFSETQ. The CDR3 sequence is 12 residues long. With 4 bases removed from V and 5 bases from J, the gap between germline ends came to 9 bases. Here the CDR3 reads CASSIGVTEAFF. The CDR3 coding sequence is TGCGCCAGCAGCATTGGGGTGACTGAAGCTTTCTTT.

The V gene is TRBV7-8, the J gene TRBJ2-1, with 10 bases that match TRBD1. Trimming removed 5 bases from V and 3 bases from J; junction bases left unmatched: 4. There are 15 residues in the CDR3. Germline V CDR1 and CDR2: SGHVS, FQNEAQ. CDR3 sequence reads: CASSNRDRGYNEQFF. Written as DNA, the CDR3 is TGTGCCAGCAGCAACCGGGACAGGGGCTACAATGAGCAGTTCTTC.

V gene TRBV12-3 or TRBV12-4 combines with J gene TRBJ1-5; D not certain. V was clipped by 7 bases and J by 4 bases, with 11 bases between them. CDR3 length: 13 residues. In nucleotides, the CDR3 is TGTGCCAGCACGATCGGCCCAAATCAGCCCCAGCATTTT. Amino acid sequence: CASTIGPNQPQHF.

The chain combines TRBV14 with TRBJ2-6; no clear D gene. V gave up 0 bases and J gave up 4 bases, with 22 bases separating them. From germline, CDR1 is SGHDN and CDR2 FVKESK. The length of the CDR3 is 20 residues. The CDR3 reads CASSQDYGWHVTEGANVLTF. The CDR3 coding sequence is TGTGCCAGCAGCCAAGATTACGGGTGGCACGTAACGGAAGGGGCCAACGTCCTGACTTTC.

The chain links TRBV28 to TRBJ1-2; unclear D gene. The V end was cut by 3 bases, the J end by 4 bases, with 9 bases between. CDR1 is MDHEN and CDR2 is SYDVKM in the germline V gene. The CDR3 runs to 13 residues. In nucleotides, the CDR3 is TGTGCCAGCAGTTTTGCACGGGGCTATGGCTACACCTTC. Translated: CASSFARGYGYTF.

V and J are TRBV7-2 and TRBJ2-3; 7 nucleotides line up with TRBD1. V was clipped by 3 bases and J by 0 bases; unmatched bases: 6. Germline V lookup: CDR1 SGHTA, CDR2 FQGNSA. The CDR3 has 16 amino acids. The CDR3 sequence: CASSFDRDRSTDTQYF. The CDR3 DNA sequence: TGTGCCAGCAGCTTTGACCGGGACAGAAGCACAGATACGCAGTATTTT.

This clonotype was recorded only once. The CDR3 protein is CASSPLQGNSNQPQHF. The DNA for the CDR3 is TGTGCCAGCAGTCCCCTACAGGGGAATAGCAATCAGCCCCAGCATTTT. The rearrangement uses TRBV27 and TRBJ1-5, with 7 bases that match TRBD1. This CDR3 is built from 16 residues. Looked up from germline, CDR1 is MNHEY and CDR2 is SMNVEV (reference sequence). Trimming at V came to 5 bases and at J to 0 bases, leaving 7 bases not matched to a gene.

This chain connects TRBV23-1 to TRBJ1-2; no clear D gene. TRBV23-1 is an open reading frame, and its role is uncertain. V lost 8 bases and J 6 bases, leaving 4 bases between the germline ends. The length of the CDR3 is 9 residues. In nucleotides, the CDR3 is TGCGCCAGCGGGCATGGCTACACCTTC. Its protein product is CASGHGYTF.

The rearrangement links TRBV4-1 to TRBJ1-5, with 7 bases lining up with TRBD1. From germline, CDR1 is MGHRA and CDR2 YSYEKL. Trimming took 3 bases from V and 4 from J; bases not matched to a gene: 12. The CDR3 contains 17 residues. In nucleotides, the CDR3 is TGCGCCAGCAGCCAGGAGGCCAGACAGGGTTCGAATCAGCCCCAGCATTTT. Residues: CASSQEARQGSNQPQHF.

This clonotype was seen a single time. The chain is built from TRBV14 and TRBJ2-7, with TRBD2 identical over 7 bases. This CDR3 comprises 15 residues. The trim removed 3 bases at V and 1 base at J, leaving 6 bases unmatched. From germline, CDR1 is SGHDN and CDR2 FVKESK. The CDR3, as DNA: TGTGCCAGCAGCCAGGCGGGAGTGGGGTCCTACGAGCAGTACTTC. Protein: CASSQAGVGSYEQYF.

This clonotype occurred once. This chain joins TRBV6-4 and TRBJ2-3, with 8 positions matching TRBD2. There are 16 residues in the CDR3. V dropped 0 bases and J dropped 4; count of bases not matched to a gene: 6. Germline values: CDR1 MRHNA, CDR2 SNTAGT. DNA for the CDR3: TGTGCCAGCAGTGACTCGATGGCTAGCGGGCCAGATACGCAGTATTTT. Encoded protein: CASSDSMASGPDTQYF.

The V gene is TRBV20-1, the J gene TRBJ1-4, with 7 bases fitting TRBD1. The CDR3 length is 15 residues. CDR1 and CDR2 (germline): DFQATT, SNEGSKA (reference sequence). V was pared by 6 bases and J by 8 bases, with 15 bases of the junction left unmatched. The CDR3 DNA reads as TGCAGTGCGGCAGTTAGGACAGGTTTAGGGGAAAAACTGTTTTTT. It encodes CSAAVRTGLGEKLFF.

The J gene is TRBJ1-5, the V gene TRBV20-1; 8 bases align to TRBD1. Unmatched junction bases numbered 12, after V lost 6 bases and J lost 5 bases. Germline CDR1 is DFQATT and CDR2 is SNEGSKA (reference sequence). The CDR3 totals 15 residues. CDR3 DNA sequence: TGCAGTGCAAGCCTAGGACAGGGTGTTGATCAGCCCCAGCATTTT. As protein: CSASLGQGVDQPQHF.

DNA for the CDR3: TGCAGCGTTAGCAGGACCGACGAGCAGTACTTC. Translated, it gives CSVSRTDEQYF. This chain connects TRBV29-1 to TRBJ2-7, with D unresolved. The CDR3 contains 11 residues. Germline CDR1 SQVTM, CDR2 ANQGSEA. Trimming cost V 5 bases and J 5 bases, with 10 bases left between them.

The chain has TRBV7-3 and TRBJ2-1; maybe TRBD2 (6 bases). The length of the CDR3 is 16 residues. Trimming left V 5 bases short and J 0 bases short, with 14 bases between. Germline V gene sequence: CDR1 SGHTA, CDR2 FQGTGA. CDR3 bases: TGTGCCAGCAGCGACACGGTGGGGGGCTCCTACAATGAGCAGTTCTTC. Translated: CASSDTVGGSYNEQFF.